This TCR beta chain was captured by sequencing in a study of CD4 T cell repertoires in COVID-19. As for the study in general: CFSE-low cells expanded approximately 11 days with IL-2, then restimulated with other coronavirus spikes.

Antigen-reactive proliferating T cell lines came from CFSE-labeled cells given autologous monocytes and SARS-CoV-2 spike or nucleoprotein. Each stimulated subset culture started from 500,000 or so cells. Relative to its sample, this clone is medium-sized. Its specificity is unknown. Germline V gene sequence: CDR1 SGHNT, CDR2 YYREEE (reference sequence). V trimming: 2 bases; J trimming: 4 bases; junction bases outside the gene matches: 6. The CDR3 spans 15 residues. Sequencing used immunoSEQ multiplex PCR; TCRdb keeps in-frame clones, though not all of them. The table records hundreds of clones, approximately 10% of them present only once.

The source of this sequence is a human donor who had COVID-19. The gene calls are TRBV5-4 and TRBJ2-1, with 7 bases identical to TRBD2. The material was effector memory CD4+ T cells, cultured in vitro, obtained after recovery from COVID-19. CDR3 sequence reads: CASSFASGRYNEQFF. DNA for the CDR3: TGTGCCAGCAGCTTCGCTAGCGGACGGTACAATGAGCAGTTCTTC.